Below, 25 T cell receptor beta chains from the same sample are listed, as sequenced in a study of CD8 T cells in ankylosing spondylitis. MiXCR was run by TCRdb on the 5' RACE reads, yielding one entry per CDR3 protein. This table has around 330,000 distinct CDR3 sequences, approximately 10% appearing once. Sample: blood, either unsorted or a sorted T cell fraction (not recorded which). All receptors come from a female donor with ankylosing spondylitis or in good health (not recorded which).

This clonotype was seen at least ten times. This chain joins TRBV6-4 and TRBJ1-6, with D perhaps TRBD1 (5 bases). This CDR3 is 14 amino acids long. Germline V lookup: CDR1 MRHNA, CDR2 SNTAGT. Trimming took 11 bases from V and 10 from J, leaving 21 bases between them. The DNA of the CDR3 is TGTGCCGACGTTATGGCCGGTGAGGGGTCACCCCTCCACTTT. It translates to CADVMAGEGSPLHF.

The chain combines TRBV5-6 with TRBJ1-3, with D uncertain. Germline V gene data show CDR1 as SGHDT and CDR2 as YYEEEE. The V end lost 4 bases, the J end lost 3 bases, and 14 bases lay between the germline ends. The CDR3 is 15 residues long. CDR3 protein: CASSLGLRFGNTIYF. CDR3 DNA: TGTGCCAGCAGCCTTGGTCTGAGGTTTGGAAACACCATATATTTT.

The chain recombines TRBV27 with TRBJ1-5; 7 nucleotides align to TRBD1. The V gene's germline CDR1 is MNHEY and CDR2 SMNVEV (reference sequence). The CDR3 spans 15 residues. Unmatched junction bases numbered 8, after V lost 5 bases and J lost 4 bases. CDR3 coding DNA: TGTGCCAGCAGTGTCCGGACAGGTGAAAATCAGCCCCAGCATTTT. As protein: CASSVRTGENQPQHF.

The gene calls are TRBV6-2 or TRBV6-3 and TRBJ2-7; D is possibly TRBD2 (6 bases). Germline CDR1 is MNHEY and CDR2 is SVGEGT. Trimming took off 6 bases at V and 0 bases at J, with 18 bases between the two ends. This CDR3 is built from 16 residues. The CDR3 coding sequence is TGTGCCAGCAGCAACACCCAACTAGCATCCTCCTACGAGCAGTACTTC. As protein: CASSNTQLASSYEQYF.

Details on this clonotype: A much larger clone lies one base from this, so it may be a read error. The rearrangement joins TRBV4-2 to TRBJ2-1, with 7 bases aligning to TRBD2. The CDR3 is made up of 16 amino acids. The V gene's germline CDR1 is LGHNA and CDR2 YNFKEQ. CDR3 coding DNA: TGTGCCAGCAGCCAAGGGCCAGGGACTACTTACAATGAGCTGTTCTTC. Translation gives CASSQGPGTTYNELFF.

At least ten counts were recorded for this clonotype. The genes are TRBV6-1 and TRBJ2-5; a weak D match, TRBD1 (6 bases). V was pared by 7 bases and J by 5 bases, with 17 bases between. The CDR3 is 14 amino acids. Germline V gene data show CDR1 as MNHNS and CDR2 as SASEGT. CDR3 nucleotide sequence: TGTGCCAGCAACATACAGGGTCCGGGGGAGACCCAGTACTTC. Residues: CASNIQGPGETQYF.

CDR3 region: CSAPPARGKTQETQYF. The DNA of the CDR3 is TGCAGTGCTCCTCCGGCGAGGGGAAAGACCCAAGAGACCCAGTACTTC. This chain joins TRBV20-1 and TRBJ2-5; D could derive from TRBD1 or TRBD2 (5 bases each). Trimming shortened V by 5 bases and J by 1 base, and 20 bases separated the two germline ends. Germline loops: CDR1 DFQATT, CDR2 SNEGSKA (reference sequence). The CDR3 has 16 residues.

This clonotype appeared many times. The chain employs TRBV29-1 and TRBJ1-3, with D hard to call. Germline-derived CDR1 and CDR2 are SQVTM and ANQGSEA. The CDR3 runs to 15 residues. Between the trimmed V and J ends, which lost 2 bases and 0 bases, there was a span of 11 bases. The CDR3, as DNA: TGCAGCGTTGAAAGCGGGGTTCGCTCTGGAAACACCATATATTTT. Amino acid sequence: CSVESGVRSGNTIYF. The whole variable domain, remainder taken from reference TRBV29-1 and TRBJ1-3, is SAVISQKPSRDICQRGTSLTIQCQVDSQVTMMFWYRQQPGQSLTLIATANQGSEATYESGFVIDKFPISRPNLTFSTLTVSNMSPEDSSIYLCSVESGVRSGNTIYFGEGSWLTVV.

The table lists this clonotype with many counts. DNA for the CDR3: TGTGCCAGCAGCTTGGAATACCAGCCCCAGCATTTT. The encoded protein is CASSLEYQPQHF. The chain combines TRBV7-8 with TRBJ1-5; D is uncertain. CDR3 length: 12 residues. Germline loops: CDR1 SGHVS, CDR2 FQNEAQ. Trimming stripped 3 bases from V and 7 bases from J, with 7 bases between. Supplemented by reference TRBV7-8 and TRBJ1-5, the full variable domain reads GAGVSQSPRYKVAKRGQDVALRCDPISGHVSLFWYQQALGQGPEFLTYFQNEAQLDKSGLPSDRFFAERPEGSVSTLKIQRTQQEDSAVYLCASSLEYQPQHFGDGTRLSIL.

In its sample, this clonotype was seen many times. This chain links TRBV20-1 with TRBJ2-1; 9 nucleotides agree with TRBD2. The CDR3 runs 15 residues. CDR1 is DFQATT, CDR2 SNEGSKA, per germline (reference sequence). V shed 1 base and J 8 bases; nucleotides not matched to a gene: 9. The CDR3 loop reads CSARVGGRAVDEQFF. As DNA, the CDR3 is TGCAGTGCTAGAGTGGGCGGGAGGGCCGTCGATGAGCAGTTCTTC.

This clonotype was counted ten times or more. The genes are TRBV10-1 and TRBJ2-3, with D unclear. CDR3 length equals 11 residues. The germline gives CDR1 WNHNN, CDR2 SYGVQD (reference sequence). Trimming stripped 1 base from V and 8 bases from J, with 4 bases between. The CDR3 bases are TGCGCCAGCAGTGAGTTTGGTACGCAGTATTTT. Translating it yields CASSEFGTQYF.

The chain employs TRBV19 and TRBJ2-3, with 7 bases identical to TRBD1. The CDR3 contains 15 residues. Trimming cost V 6 bases and J 0 bases; bases outside gene matches: 6. Germline CDR1 LNHDA, CDR2 SQIVND (reference sequence). CDR3 loop: CASRTRQGSTDTQYF. The CDR3 DNA reads TGTGCCAGTAGGACCCGACAGGGAAGCACAGATACGCAGTATTTT.

The CDR3 region is CASTGQGGSNQPQHF. CDR3 nucleotides: TGTGCCAGCACGGGGCAGGGCGGCAGCAATCAGCCCCAGCATTTT. The V call is TRBV28, the J call TRBJ1-5; TRBD1 is a possible D gene (5 bases). Trimming took 7 bases from V and 1 from J, leaving 14 bases between them. From germline, CDR1 is MDHEN and CDR2 SYDVKM. This CDR3 has 15 residues.

The chain employs TRBV5-1 and TRBJ2-5; D ambiguous. The CDR3 has 15 residues. Trimming took off 4 bases at V and 5 bases at J, with 18 bases between the two ends. CDR1 and CDR2 (germline): SGHRS, YFSETQ. The CDR3 nucleotides read TGCGCCAGCAGCGCCTTTTCGCCACGTCCCGAGACCCAGTACTTC. Its translation is CASSAFSPRPETQYF.

This sequence joins TRBV20-1 and TRBJ1-5; 9 bases are shared with TRBD1. Germline V gene lookup returns CDR1 DFQATT and CDR2 SNEGSKA (reference sequence). With 6 bases clipped from V and 2 bases from J, the junction kept 5 bases outside the gene matches. This CDR3 is 14 amino acids long. The CDR3 loop is CSAPGQGGNQPQHF. In nucleotides, the CDR3 is TGCAGTGCCCCGGGACAGGGTGGCAATCAGCCCCAGCATTTT.

This clonotype has ten or more counts. This chain links TRBV20-1 with TRBJ1-1, with D possibly being TRBD1 (5 bases). V lost 4 bases to trimming and J lost 7 bases, with 16 bases between them. Germline CDR1 and CDR2: DFQATT and SNEGSKA (reference sequence). The CDR3 is 13 amino acids. CDR3 DNA sequence: TGCAGTGCTACTGCCCCTCCGGGACTTGAAGCTTTCTTT. Protein product: CSATAPPGLEAFF.

The sample holds a few counts of this clonotype. This chain joins TRBV5-6 and TRBJ2-5; perhaps TRBD2 as D (5 bases). Germline lookup yields CDR1 SGHDT and CDR2 YYEEEE. This CDR3 region has 14 residues. The V and J ends lost 5 bases and 4 bases respectively, with 15 bases between them. CDR3 sequence (DNA): TGTGCCAGCAGATATGTCGGGGTGGGAGAGACCCAGTACTTC. This sequence encodes CASRYVGVGETQYF.

This clonotype came up many times. The V gene is TRBV10-3, the J gene TRBJ1-2; D remains ambiguous. V gave up 3 bases and J gave up 8 bases, with 7 bases separating them. CDR3 length: 11 residues. Germline V gene data show CDR1 as ENHRY and CDR2 as SYGVKD. The CDR3 region has the DNA TGTGCCATCAGTGAAGAGGAGGGCTACACCTTC. Amino acid sequence: CAISEEEGYTF.

This clonotype was recorded at least ten times. The V and J genes are TRBV20-1 and TRBJ1-5, with D possibly matching TRBD1 (6 bases). The CDR3 covers 15 residues. Germline V gene lookup returns CDR1 DFQATT and CDR2 SNEGSKA (reference sequence). V was trimmed by 5 bases and J by 4 bases, leaving 18 bases between them. This CDR3 reads CSAHPGGFFNQPQHF. The CDR3, as DNA: TGCAGTGCTCATCCGGGGGGCTTCTTTAATCAGCCCCAGCATTTT.

This clonotype was counted ten times or more. V usage is TRBV12-3 or TRBV12-4 and J usage is TRBJ1-4; D is possibly TRBD1 (6 bases). V gave up 6 bases and J gave up 8 bases, with 16 bases separating them. CDR3 length: 14 amino acids. The CDR3 protein is CASSPRGVGEKLFF. CDR3 sequence (DNA): TGTGCCAGCAGCCCCAGGGGAGTTGGAGAAAAACTGTTTTTT.

This clonotype has at least ten counts. The V call is TRBV7-2, the J call TRBJ2-1; D might be TRBD2 (5 bases). This CDR3 contains 13 residues. Germline V gene data show CDR1 as SGHTA and CDR2 as FQGNSA. Trimming stripped 3 bases from V and 6 bases from J, with 9 bases between. This chain's CDR3 is CASSFPGINEQFF. The CDR3, as DNA: TGTGCCAGCAGCTTTCCCGGGATCAATGAGCAGTTCTTC.

This clonotype has a count of ten or more. The chain has TRBV27 and TRBJ1-5; D is unclear. The CDR3 consists of 15 residues. Trimming removed 2 bases from V and 6 bases from J, with 14 bases in between. The germline CDR1 and CDR2 sequences are MNHEY and SMNVEV (reference sequence). CDR3: CASSLEAGPSQPQHF. The CDR3, as DNA: TGTGCCAGCAGTTTAGAGGCCGGGCCCAGTCAGCCCCAGCATTTT.

This clonotype was observed at least ten times. The CDR3 is CASSPTAGYDNEQFF. CDR3 coding DNA: TGTGCCAGCAGCCCAACCGCGGGGTACGACAATGAGCAGTTCTTC. The chain carries TRBV9 and TRBJ2-1; possibly TRBD2 for D (6 bases). V was clipped by 4 bases and J by 5 bases, with 16 bases between them. CDR3 length: 15 residues. CDR1 is SGDLS, CDR2 YYNGEE, per germline.

The chain joins TRBV5-1 to TRBJ2-3; TRBD2 agrees at 10 bases. This CDR3 is 18 amino acids long. V lost 7 bases to trimming and J lost 2 bases; unmatched junction nucleotides: 16. The germline CDR1 and CDR2 sequences are SGHRS and YFSETQ. For the CDR3, the DNA is TGCGCCAGCTCCCGCCGCGTAATAGCGGGGGGCTCCACAGATACGCAGTATTTT. It encodes CASSRRVIAGGSTDTQYF.

The V and J genes are TRBV7-2 and TRBJ1-1; D call uncertain. The CDR3 totals 16 residues. From germline, CDR1 is SGHTA and CDR2 FQGNSA. The V and J ends lost 4 bases and 1 base respectively, with 16 bases between them. CDR3 sequence: CASSSRDGIWNTEAFF. In DNA, the CDR3 is TGTGCCAGCAGCTCCCGAGATGGGATTTGGAACACTGAAGCTTTCTTT.